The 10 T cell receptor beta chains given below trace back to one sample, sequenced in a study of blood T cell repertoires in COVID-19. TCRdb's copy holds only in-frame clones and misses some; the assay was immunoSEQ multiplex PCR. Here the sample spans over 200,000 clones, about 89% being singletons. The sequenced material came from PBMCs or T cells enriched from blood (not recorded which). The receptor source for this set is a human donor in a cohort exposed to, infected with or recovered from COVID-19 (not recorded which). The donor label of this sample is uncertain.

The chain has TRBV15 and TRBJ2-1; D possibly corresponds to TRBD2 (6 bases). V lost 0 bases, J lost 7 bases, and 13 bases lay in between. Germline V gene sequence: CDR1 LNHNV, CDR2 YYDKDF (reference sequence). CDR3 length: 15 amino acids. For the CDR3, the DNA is TGTGCCACCAGCAGAGATCGTACTAGCACAAATGAGCAGTTCTTC. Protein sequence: CATSRDRTSTNEQFF.

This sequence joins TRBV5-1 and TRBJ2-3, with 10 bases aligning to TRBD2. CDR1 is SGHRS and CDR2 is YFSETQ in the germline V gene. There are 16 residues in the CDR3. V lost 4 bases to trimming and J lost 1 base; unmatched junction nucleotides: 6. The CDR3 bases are TGCGCCAGCAGCCCCGAAGCGGGGGGGGGCACAGATACGCAGTATTTT. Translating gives CASSPEAGGGTDTQYF. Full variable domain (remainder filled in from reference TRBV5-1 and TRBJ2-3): KAGVTQTPRYLIKTRGQQVTLSCSPISGHRSVSWYQQTPGQGLQFLFEYFSETQRNKGNFPGRFSGRQFSNSRSEMNVSTLELGDSALYLCASSPEAGGGTDTQYFGPGTRLTVL.

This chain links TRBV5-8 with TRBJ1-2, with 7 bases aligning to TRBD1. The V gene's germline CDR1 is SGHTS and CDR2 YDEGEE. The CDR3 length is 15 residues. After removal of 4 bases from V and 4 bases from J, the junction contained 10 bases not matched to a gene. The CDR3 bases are TGTGCCAGCAGCCGAACGGGACAGCCAGTCTATGGCTACACCTTC. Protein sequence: CASSRTGQPVYGYTF. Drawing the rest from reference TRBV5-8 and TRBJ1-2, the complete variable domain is EAGVTQSPTHLIKTRGQQATLRCSPISGHTSVYWYQQALGLGLQFLLWYDEGEERNRGNFPPRFSGRQFPNYSSELNVNALELEDSALYLCASSRTGQPVYGYTFGSGTRLTVV.

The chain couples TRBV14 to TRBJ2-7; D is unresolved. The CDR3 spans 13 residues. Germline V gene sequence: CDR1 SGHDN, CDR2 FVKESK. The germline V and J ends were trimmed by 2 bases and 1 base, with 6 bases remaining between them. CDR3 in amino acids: CASSQLESYEQYF. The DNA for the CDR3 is TGTGCCAGCAGCCAACTAGAATCCTACGAGCAGTACTTC.

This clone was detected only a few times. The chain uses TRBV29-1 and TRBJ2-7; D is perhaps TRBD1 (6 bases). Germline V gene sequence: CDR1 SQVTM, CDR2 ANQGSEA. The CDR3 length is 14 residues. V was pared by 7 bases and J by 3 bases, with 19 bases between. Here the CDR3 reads CSAKNREGNYEQYF. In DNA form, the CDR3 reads TGCAGCGCAAAAAACAGGGAAGGAAACTACGAGCAGTACTTC.

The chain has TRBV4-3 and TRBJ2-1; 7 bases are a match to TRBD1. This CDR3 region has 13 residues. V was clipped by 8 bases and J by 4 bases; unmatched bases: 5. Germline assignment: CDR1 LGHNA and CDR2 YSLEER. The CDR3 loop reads CASGPGQYNEQFF. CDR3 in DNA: TGCGCCAGCGGACCGGGACAGTACAATGAGCAGTTCTTC.

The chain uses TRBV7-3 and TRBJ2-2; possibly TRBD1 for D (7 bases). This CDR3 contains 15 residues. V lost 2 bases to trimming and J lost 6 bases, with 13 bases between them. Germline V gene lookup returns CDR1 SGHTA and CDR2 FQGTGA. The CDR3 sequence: CASSLWQGGPGELFF. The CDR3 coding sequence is TGTGCCAGCAGCTTATGGCAGGGGGGCCCCGGGGAGCTGTTTTTT.

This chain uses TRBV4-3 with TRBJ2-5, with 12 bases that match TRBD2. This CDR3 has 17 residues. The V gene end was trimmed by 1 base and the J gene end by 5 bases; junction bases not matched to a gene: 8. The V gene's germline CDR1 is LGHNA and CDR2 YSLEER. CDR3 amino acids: CASSQGASGGAWETQYF. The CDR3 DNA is TGCGCCAGCAGCCAAGGCGCTAGCGGGGGGGCCTGGGAGACCCAGTACTTC.

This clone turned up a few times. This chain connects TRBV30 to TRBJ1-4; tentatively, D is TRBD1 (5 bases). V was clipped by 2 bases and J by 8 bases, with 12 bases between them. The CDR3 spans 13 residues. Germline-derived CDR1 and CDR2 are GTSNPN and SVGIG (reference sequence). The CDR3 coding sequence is TGTGCCTGGAGTCCCGCAGGGCCGGAAAAACTGTTTTTT. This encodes CAWSPAGPEKLFF. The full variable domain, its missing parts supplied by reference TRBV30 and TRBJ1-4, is SQTIHQWPATLVQPVGSPLSLECTVEGTSNPNLYWYRQAAGRGLQLLFYSVGIGQISSEVPQNLSASRPQDRQFILSSKKLLLSDSGFYLCAWSPAGPEKLFFGSGTQLSVL.

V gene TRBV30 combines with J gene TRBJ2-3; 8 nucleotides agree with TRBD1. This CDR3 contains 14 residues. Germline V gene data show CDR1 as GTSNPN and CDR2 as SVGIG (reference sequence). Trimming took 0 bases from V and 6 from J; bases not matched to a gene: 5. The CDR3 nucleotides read TGTGCCTGGAGTGTTCAGGGGGCCGGGGATACGCAGTATTTT. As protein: CAWSVQGAGDTQYF.